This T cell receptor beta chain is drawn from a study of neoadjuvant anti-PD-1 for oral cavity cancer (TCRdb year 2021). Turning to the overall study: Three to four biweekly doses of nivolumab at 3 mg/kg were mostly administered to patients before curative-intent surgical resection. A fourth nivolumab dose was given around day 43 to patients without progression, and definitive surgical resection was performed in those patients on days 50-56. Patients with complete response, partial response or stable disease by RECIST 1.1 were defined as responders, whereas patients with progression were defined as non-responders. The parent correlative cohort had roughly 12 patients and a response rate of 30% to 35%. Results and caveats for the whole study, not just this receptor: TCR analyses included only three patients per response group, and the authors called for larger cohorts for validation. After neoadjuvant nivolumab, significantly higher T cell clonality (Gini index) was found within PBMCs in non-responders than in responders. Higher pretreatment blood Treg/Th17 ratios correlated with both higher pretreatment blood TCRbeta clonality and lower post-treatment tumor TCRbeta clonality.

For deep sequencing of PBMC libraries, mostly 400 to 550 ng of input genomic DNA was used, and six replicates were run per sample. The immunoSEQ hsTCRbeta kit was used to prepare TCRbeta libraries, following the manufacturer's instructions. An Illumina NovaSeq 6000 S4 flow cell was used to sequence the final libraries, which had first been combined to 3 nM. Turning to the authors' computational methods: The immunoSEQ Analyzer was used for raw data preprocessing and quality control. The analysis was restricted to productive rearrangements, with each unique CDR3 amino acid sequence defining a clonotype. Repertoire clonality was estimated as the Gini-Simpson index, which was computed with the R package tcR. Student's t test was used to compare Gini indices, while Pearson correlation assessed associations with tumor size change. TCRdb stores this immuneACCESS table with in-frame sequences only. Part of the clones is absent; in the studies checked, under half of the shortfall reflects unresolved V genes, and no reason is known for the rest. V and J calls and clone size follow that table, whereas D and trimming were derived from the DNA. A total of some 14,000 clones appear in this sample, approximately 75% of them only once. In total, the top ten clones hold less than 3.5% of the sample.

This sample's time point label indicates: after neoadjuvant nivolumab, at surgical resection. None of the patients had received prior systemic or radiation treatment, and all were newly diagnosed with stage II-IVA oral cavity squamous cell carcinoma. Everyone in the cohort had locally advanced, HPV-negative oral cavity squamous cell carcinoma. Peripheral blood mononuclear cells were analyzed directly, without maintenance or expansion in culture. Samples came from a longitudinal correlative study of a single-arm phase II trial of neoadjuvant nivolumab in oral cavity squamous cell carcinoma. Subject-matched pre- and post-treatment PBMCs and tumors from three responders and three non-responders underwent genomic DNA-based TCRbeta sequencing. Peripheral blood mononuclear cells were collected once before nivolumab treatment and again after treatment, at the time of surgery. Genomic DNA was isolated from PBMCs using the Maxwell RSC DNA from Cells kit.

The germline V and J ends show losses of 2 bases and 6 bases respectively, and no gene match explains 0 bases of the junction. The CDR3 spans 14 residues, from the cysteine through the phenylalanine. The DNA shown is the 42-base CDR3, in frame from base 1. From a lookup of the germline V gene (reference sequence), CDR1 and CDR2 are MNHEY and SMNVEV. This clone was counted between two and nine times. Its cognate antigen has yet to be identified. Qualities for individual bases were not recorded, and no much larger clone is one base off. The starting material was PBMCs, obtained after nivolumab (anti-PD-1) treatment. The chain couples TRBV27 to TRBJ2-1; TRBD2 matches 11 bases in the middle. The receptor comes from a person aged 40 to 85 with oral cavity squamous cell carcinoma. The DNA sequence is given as TGTGCCAGCAGTTTAGGGACTAGCGGCAATGAGCAGTTCTTC. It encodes CASSLGTSGNEQFF.